This T cell receptor beta chain was identified during a study of T cell responses to AZD1222 COVID-19 vaccine. Study results and caveats: Seropositive AZD1222 recipients at baseline numbered only five or six. Increased Spike-specific TCR breadth and depth were observed after two AZD1222 doses. Donors skewed white British and female; clonal diversity was possibly underestimated. Per reports, nearly half of all spike-specific TCRs target regions that are unmutated in variants.

This clone was observed once. Its antigen is still unknown. Trimming shortened V by 1 base and J by 4 bases, and 10 bases separated the two germline ends. Per the germline V gene, CDR1 is SGHRS and CDR2 is YFSETQ. The CDR3 consists of 14 residues. Measured with immunoSEQ multiplex PCR; TCRdb has only the in-frame clones, and not every one. Here the sample spans about 260,000 clones, over 90% being singletons. The specimen comprised peripheral blood, sampled on day 0 of AZD1222 vaccination. This receptor was taken from an adult in good health. The chain combines TRBV5-1 with TRBJ2-3; no clear D gene. CDR3 in amino acids: CASSLHLAADTQYF. The CDR3 nucleotides read TGCGCCAGCAGCTTGCACTTAGCCGCAGATACGCAGTATTTT.